Each of the 2 T cell receptor beta chains below was sequenced from the same sample in a study of blood T cell repertoires in COVID-19. Assay used: immunoSEQ multiplex PCR; TCRdb lists only in-frame clones, some missing. This sample carries a few hundred thousand clones, around 90% of them seen once, and the ten largest clones take about 3%. Sequenced material: peripheral blood. Receptors were obtained from a human donor in a cohort sampled during active COVID-19.

This chain links TRBV4-1 with TRBJ2-3; 8 bases are shared with TRBD2. Germline values: CDR1 MGHRA, CDR2 YSYEKL. V gave up 3 bases and J gave up 2 bases; unmatched junction bases: 4. This CDR3 has 15 amino acids. The CDR3 region is CASSQVSGNTDTQYF. The CDR3 DNA is TGCGCCAGCAGCCAGGTTAGCGGGAACACAGATACGCAGTATTTT.

The chain links TRBV6-2 or TRBV6-3 to TRBJ2-6; 8 positions match TRBD2. Per germline, CDR1 MNHEY and CDR2 SVGEGT. The J segment lost 0 bases and the V segment lost 4 bases, leaving 5 bases of the junction unmatched. The CDR3 has 17 residues. The CDR3 DNA is TGTGCCAGCAGTTGGACTAGCAGATACTCTGGGGCCAACGTCCTGACTTTC. Its translation: CASSWTSRYSGANVLTF.